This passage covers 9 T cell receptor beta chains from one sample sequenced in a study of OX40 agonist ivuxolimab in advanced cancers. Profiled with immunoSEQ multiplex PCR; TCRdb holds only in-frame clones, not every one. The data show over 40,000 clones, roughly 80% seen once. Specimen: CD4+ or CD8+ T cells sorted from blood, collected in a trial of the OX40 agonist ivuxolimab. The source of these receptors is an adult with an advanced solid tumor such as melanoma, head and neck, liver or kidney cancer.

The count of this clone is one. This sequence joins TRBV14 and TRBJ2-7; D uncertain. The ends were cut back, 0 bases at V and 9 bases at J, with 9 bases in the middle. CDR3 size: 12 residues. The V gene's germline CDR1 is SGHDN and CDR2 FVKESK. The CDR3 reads CASSQDRYSQYF. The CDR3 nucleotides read TGTGCCAGCAGCCAAGATCGATATTCGCAGTACTTC.

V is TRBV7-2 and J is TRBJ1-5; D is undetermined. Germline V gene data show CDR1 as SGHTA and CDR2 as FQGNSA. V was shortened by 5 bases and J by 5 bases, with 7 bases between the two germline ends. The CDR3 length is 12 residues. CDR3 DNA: TGTGCCAGCAGCCCATTGCATCAGCCCCAGCATTTT. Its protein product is CASSPLHQPQHF.

In DNA form, the CDR3 reads TGTGCCAGCAGTACCCAAGCGGGAGGCGCAAGGAGCTCCTACAATGAGCAGTTCTTC. Encoded protein: CASSTQAGGARSSYNEQFF. This chain connects TRBV7-9 to TRBJ2-1, with 9 bases identical to TRBD2. The CDR3 has 19 amino acids. The trim removed 6 bases at V and 0 bases at J, leaving 15 bases unmatched. The germline gives CDR1 SEHNR, CDR2 FQNEAQ (reference sequence).

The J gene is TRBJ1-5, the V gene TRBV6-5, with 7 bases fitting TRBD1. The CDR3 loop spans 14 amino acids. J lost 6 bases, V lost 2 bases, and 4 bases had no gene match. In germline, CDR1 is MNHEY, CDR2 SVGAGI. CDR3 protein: CASSYDRDSQPQHF. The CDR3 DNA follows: TGTGCCAGCAGTTACGACAGGGACTCTCAGCCCCAGCATTTT.

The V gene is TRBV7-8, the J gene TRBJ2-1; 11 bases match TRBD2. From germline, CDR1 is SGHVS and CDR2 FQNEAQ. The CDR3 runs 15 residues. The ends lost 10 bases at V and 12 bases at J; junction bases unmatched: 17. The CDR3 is CATSPRGLAAGRQFF. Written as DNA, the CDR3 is TGTGCCACCTCGCCCCGGGGACTAGCGGCGGGGAGGCAGTTCTTC.

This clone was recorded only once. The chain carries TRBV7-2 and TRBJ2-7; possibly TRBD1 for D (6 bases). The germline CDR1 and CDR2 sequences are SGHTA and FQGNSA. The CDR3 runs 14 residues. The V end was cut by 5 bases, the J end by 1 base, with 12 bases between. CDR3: CASSPQGSSYEQYF. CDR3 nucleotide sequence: TGTGCCAGCAGCCCACAGGGCTCGTCCTACGAGCAGTACTTC.

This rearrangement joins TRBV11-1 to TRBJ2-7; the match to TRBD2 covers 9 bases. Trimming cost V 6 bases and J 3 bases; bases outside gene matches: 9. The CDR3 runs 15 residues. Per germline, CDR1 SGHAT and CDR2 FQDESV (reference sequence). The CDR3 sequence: CASRGKREANYEQYF. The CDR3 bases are TGTGCCAGCAGGGGGAAGCGGGAGGCCAACTACGAGCAGTACTTC.

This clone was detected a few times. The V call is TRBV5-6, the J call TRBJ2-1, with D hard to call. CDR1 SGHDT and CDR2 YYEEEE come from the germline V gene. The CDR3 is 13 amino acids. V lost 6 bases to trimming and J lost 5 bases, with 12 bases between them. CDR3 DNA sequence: TGTGCCAGCACCCTCGGCGGTGACAATGAGCAGTTCTTC. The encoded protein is CASTLGGDNEQFF.

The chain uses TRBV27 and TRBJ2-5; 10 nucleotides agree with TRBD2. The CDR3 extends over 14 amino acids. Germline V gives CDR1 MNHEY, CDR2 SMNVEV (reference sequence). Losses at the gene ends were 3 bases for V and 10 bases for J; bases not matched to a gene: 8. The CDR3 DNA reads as TGTGCCAGCAGTTTGAGCCTCAGCGGGAGGGTCCAGTACTTC. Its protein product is CASSLSLSGRVQYF.